This T cell receptor (beta chain) comes out of a study of technical replicates of blood from a few donors. Clones were sequenced by immunoSEQ multiplex PCR, and TCRdb holds only the in-frame ones, with some missing. The table lists some 80,000 clones, 91% of them singletons. The TCR comes from a human donor in good health. Sequencing was done on a sample of T cells isolated from PBMCs.

In DNA form, the CDR3 reads TGTGCCAGCAGCAAGCGGCCCTCAGTTTCCGGGGAGCTGTTTTTT. It yields the protein CASSKRPSVSGELFF. The rearrangement links TRBV6-1 to TRBJ2-2; TRBD2 is a possible D gene (5 bases). The CDR3 has 15 amino acids. Germline V gene data show CDR1 as MNHNS and CDR2 as SASEGT. The ends were cut back, 6 bases at V and 6 bases at J, with 17 bases in the middle.